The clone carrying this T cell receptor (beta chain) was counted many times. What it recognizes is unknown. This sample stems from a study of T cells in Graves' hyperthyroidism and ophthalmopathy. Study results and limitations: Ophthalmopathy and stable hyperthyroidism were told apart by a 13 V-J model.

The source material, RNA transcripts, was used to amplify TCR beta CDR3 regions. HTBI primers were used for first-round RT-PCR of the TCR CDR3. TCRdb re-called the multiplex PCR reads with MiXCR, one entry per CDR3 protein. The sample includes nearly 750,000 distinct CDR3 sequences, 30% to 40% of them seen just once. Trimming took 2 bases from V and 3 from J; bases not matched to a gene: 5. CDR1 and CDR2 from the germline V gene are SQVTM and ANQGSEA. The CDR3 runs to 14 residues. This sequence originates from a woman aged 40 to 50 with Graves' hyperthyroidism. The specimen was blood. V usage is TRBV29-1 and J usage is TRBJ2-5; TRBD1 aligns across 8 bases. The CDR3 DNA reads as TGCAGCGTTGAAAGGACAGGGAAGGAAGAGACCCAGTACTTC. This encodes CSVERTGKEETQYF.